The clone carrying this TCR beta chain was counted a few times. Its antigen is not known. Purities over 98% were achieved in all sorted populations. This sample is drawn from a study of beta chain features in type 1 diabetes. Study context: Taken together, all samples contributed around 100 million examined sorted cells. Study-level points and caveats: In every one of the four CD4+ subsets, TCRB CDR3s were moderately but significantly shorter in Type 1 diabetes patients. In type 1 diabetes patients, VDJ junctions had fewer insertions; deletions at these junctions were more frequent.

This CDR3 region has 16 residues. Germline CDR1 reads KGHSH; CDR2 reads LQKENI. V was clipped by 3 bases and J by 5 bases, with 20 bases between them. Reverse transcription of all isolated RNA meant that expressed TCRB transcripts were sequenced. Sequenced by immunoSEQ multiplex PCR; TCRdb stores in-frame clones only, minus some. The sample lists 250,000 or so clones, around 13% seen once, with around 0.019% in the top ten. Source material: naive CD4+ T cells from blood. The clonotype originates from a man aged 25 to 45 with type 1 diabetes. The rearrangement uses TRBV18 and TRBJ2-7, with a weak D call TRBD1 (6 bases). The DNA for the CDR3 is TGTGCCAGCTCACCTCGGCCGGGACAAGGAAGGGACGAGCAGTACTTC. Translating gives CASSPRPGQGRDEQYF. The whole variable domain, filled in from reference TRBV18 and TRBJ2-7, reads NAGVMQNPRHLVRRRGQEARLRCSPMKGHSHVYWYRQLPEEGLKFMVYLQKENIIDESGMPKERFSAEFPKEGPSILRIQQVVRGDSAAYFCASSPRPGQGRDEQYFGPGTRLTVT.